This TCR beta chain comes out of a study of a mutant IDH1 vaccine in newly diagnosed glioma. Study information: Patients began vaccination 4-6 weeks after radiotherapy alone, or with temozolomide cycles.

Notes on the study in general: Pseudoprogression seemed unrelated to changes in top peripheral T cell clonotypes. Immune responses arising from the vaccine appeared in around 92% of patients.

Regarding this clone: Antigen specificity is unknown.

Profiled with immunoSEQ multiplex PCR; TCRdb holds only in-frame clones, not every one. The sample includes approximately 25,000 clones, about four fifths of them seen just once. The time point denotes: week 47, end of study. What each vaccine dose contained was 300 ug of mutant IDH1 20-mer peptide, accompanied by topical imiquimod. The CDR3 contains 15 residues. Trimming removed 2 bases from V and 5 bases from J, with 15 bases in between. Germline-derived CDR1 and CDR2 are LGHNA and YSLEER. Specimen: PBMCs, collected from a glioma patient whose treatment included an IDH1 peptide vaccine. The TCR sequence derives from a man aged 35 to 55 with glioma. Some clones in this sample may be carry-over from other donors' samples. This chain joins TRBV4-3 and TRBJ1-2, with D unresolved. CDR3 loop: CASSQKGSAWYGYTF. CDR3 sequence (DNA): TGCGCCAGCAGCCAAAAGGGATCCGCGTGGTATGGCTACACCTTC.